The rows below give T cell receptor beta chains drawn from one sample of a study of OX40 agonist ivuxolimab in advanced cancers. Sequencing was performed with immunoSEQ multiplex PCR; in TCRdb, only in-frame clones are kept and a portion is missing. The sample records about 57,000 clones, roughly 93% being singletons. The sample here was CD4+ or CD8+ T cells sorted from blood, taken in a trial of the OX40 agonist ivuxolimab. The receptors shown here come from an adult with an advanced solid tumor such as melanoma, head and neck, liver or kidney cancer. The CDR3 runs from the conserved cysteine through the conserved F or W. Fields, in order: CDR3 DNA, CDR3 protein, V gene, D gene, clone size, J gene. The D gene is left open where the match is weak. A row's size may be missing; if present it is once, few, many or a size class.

TGTGCCAGCAGTTCACTCAGGATGGAGGAGACCCAGTACTTC	CASSSLRMEETQYF	TRBV6-6	-	-	TRBJ2-5
TGTGCCTGGACTCCCGGGGCAGGGGACTACGAGCAGTACTTC	CAWTPGAGDYEQYF	TRBV30	-	-	TRBJ2-7
TGTGCCAGCAGCTGGGGGGGAATGGAGCAGTACTTC	CASSWGGMEQYF	TRBV5-4	TRBD2	-	TRBJ2-7
TGTGCCAGCTCACTCGGACAGAACACTGAAGCTTTCTTT	CASSLGQNTEAFF	TRBV18	-	-	TRBJ1-1
TGTGCCATCAGTGAAGGGACGGCAAGGTACGAGCAGTACTTC	CAISEGTARYEQYF	TRBV10-3	-	-	TRBJ2-7
TGTGCCAGCACCCGGCCGGGGACAGGGTATAGTACGGATACGCAGTATTTT	CASTRPGTGYSTDTQYF	TRBV28	TRBD1	-	TRBJ2-3
TGTGCCAGCAGCTTGAGCCACAGGGGTCGTAATGAAAAACTGTTTTTT	CASSLSHRGRNEKLFF	TRBV5-6	TRBD1	-	TRBJ1-4
TGTGCCAGCAGCTTAGCCCTTGGGGGGTTCTACGAGCAGTACTTC	CASSLALGGFYEQYF	TRBV7-8	-	few	TRBJ2-7
TGCGCCAGCAGCCAAGAACACAGGGGGAACACTGAAGCTTTCTTT	CASSQEHRGNTEAFF	TRBV4-3	TRBD1	-	TRBJ1-1
TGTGCCAGCAGTTTAAACGGTTCCCCTAACTATGGCTACACCTTC	CASSLNGSPNYGYTF	TRBV27	-	-	TRBJ1-2
TGCAGTGCTAGATCGGCAGGCGAGCAGTACTTC	CSARSAGEQYF	TRBV20-1	-	-	TRBJ2-7
TGTGCCAGCAGCACGCAAATACAGGAGAGCTCCTACGAGCAGTACTTC	CASSTQIQESSYEQYF	TRBV28	-	-	TRBJ2-7
TGCGCCAGCAGCCAAGATGACAGTATTTACGAGCAGTACTTC	CASSQDDSIYEQYF	TRBV4-3	-	once	TRBJ2-7
TGCAGCGCAGGGGGAAGCGAGCAGTACTTC	CSAGGSEQYF	TRBV29-1	TRBD1	-	TRBJ2-7
TGTGCCAGCAGTTTGGGGCAGGGGAGTGAAAAACTGTTTTTT	CASSLGQGSEKLFF	TRBV27	-	-	TRBJ1-4
TGTGCCAGCAGAGGAGGTATGGCAGTTAGCACAGATACGCAGTATTTT	CASRGGMAVSTDTQYF	TRBV2	-	-	TRBJ2-3
TGTGCCAGCAGTGGGGGGAGAAGCGGGAAGGACACAGATACGCAGTATTTT	CASSGGRSGKDTDTQYF	TRBV2	TRBD2	-	TRBJ2-3
TGCGCCAGCAGCCAAGCAGTAGCAGGGGGCAATGAGCAGTTCTTC	CASSQAVAGGNEQFF	TRBV4-1	TRBD1	-	TRBJ2-1
TGCGCCAGCAGCGACTATGCAGGGGGAAACACTGAAGCTTTCTTT	CASSDYAGGNTEAFF	TRBV10-2	TRBD1	-	TRBJ1-1
TGTGCCAGCACCGGGGGGGACCCAAATGGTGGAGCTTTCTTT	CASTGGDPNGGAFF	TRBV13	-	-	TRBJ1-1